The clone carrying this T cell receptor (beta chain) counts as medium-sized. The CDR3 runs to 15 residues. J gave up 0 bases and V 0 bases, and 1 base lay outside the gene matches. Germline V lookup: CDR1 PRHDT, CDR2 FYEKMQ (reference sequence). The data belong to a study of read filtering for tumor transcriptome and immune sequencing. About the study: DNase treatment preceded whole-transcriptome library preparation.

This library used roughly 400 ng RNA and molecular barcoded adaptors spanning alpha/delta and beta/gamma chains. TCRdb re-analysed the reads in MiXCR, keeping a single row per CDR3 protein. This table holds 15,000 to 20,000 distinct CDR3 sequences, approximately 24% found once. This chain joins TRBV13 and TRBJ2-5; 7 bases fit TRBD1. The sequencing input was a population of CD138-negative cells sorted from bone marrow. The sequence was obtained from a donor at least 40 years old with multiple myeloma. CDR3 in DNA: TGTGCCAGCAGCTTAGGACAGGGGTACCAAGAGACCCAGTACTTC. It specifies CASSLGQGYQETQYF.